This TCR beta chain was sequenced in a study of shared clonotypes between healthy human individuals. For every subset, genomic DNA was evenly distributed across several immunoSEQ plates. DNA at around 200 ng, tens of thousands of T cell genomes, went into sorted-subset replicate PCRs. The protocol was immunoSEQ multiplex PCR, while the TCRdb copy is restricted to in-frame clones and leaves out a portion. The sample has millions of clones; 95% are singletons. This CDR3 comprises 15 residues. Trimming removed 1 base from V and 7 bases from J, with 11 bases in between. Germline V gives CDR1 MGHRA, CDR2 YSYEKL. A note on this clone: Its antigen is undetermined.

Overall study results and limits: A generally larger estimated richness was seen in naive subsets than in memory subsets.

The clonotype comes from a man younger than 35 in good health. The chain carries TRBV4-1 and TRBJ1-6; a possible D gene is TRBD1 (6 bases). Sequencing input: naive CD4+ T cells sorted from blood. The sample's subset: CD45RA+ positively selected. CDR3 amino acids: CASSQVKGVNSPLHF. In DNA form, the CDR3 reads TGCGCCAGCAGCCAAGTCAAGGGGGTAAATTCACCCCTCCACTTT.